This record concerns one T cell receptor beta chain sequence. The target antigen is unknown. Assay used: immunoSEQ multiplex PCR; TCRdb lists only in-frame clones, some missing. The sample carries 120,000 or so clones, about 88% recorded once. This record belongs to a study of cytomegalovirus exposure and HLA in healthy donors. Points from the study as a whole: The majority of TCR sequences were rare, yet some public TCRs appeared in many donors.

Sequences were obtained from PBMCs. This TCR came from a man aged 25 to 40 in good health and CMV-seronegative.

The CDR3 loop is CASSFGQGGGRLNEKLFF. In nucleotides, the CDR3 is TGCGCCAGCAGCTTCGGACAGGGTGGAGGGAGGCTTAATGAAAAACTGTTTTTT. This chain uses TRBV5-1 with TRBJ1-4; the match to TRBD1 covers 8 bases. CDR1 is SGHRS, CDR2 YFSETQ, per germline. The trim removed 2 bases at V and 4 bases at J, leaving 13 bases unmatched. The CDR3 consists of 18 residues.